The 10 T cell receptor beta chains reported below all come from one sample, sequenced in a study of blood T cell repertoires in COVID-19. Using immunoSEQ multiplex PCR, the repertoire was profiled, and TCRdb retains in-frame clones only, with some absent. Here the sample spans roughly 150,000 clones, 76% being singletons. The material sequenced was peripheral blood. These receptors were collected from a woman aged 80 or over with acute or convalescent COVID-19.

There are a few counts of this clone. The V call is TRBV7-2, the J call TRBJ1-5, with D possibly TRBD1 on 6 matching bases. V was pared by 1 base and J by 9 bases, with 13 bases between. Germline V lookup: CDR1 SGHTA, CDR2 FQGNSA. The CDR3 extends over 14 amino acids. CDR3 in amino acids: CASSLEGEGGPQHF. The CDR3 DNA reads as TGTGCCAGCAGCTTAGAGGGGGAGGGAGGGCCCCAGCATTTT.

The chain combines TRBV27 with TRBJ2-7, with 9 bases identical to TRBD2. This CDR3 spans 15 amino acids. CDR1 is MNHEY, CDR2 SMNVEV, per germline (reference sequence). Germline trimming cut 3 bases from V and 4 bases from J; bases unmatched to any gene: 7. The CDR3 reads CASSFFSGGTYEQYF. CDR3 nucleotide sequence: TGTGCCAGCAGTTTCTTTAGCGGGGGTACATACGAGCAGTACTTC.

The chain recombines TRBV5-6 with TRBJ2-7; unclear D gene. Between the trimmed V and J ends, which lost 4 bases and 0 bases, there was a span of 8 bases. The CDR3 runs to 13 residues. Per the germline V gene, CDR1 is SGHDT and CDR2 is YYEEEE. The CDR3 DNA reads as TGTGCCAGCAGCCTCGGAGCCTCCTACGAGCAGTACTTC. This sequence encodes CASSLGASYEQYF.

This clone has only a few counts. The chain recombines TRBV24-1 with TRBJ2-1; 9 nucleotides match TRBD1. This CDR3 has 13 residues. The V gene's germline CDR1 is KGHDR and CDR2 SFDVKD. J lost 9 bases, V lost 5 bases, and 4 bases had no gene match. The CDR3 nucleotides read TGTGCCACCAGTGTAACAGGGGGCGGTGAGCAGTTCTTC. It codes for CATSVTGGGEQFF.

The chain uses TRBV18 and TRBJ2-2; D call uncertain. In germline, CDR1 is KGHSH, CDR2 LQKENI. Trimming removed 2 bases at V and 8 bases at J, with 6 bases between. CDR3 length equals 12 residues. The CDR3 nucleotides are TGTGCCAGCTCACCAGTCTTAGGGGAGCTGTTTTTT. Amino acids: CASSPVLGELFF.

This clone appeared a few times. This chain links TRBV14 with TRBJ2-1; tentatively, D is TRBD1 (6 bases). Germline CDR1 and CDR2: SGHDN and FVKESK. V dropped 1 base and J dropped 7 bases, with 17 bases sitting between them. This CDR3 region has 16 residues. As DNA, the CDR3 is TGTGCCAGCAGCCAAGGGCTACAGGGAAGCAGAAATGAGCAGTTCTTC. Translating it yields CASSQGLQGSRNEQFF.

CDR3 residues: CASSRDRVTDTQYF. For the CDR3, the DNA is TGTGCCAGCTCCCGAGACAGAGTCACAGATACGCAGTATTTT. The chain uses TRBV18 and TRBJ2-3; D perhaps matches TRBD1 (5 bases). The CDR3 loop spans 14 amino acids. The germline V gene encodes CDR1 KGHSH and CDR2 LQKENI. Trimming pared 6 bases from V and 2 bases from J, leaving 12 bases between.

The J gene is TRBJ2-1, the V gene TRBV5-6, with D possibly being TRBD1 (6 bases). There are 15 residues in the CDR3. Trimming removed 3 bases from V and 7 bases from J, with 17 bases in between. Germline CDR1 is SGHDT and CDR2 is YYEEEE. The CDR3 region has the DNA TGTGCCAGCAGCTCCGGACAGCCCGGTCCAAATGAGCAGTTCTTC. Its translation: CASSSGQPGPNEQFF.

CDR3 loop: CASSSGQGSSGNTIYF. The CDR3 DNA follows: TGTGCCAGCAGCTCTGGACAGGGGTCATCTGGAAACACCATATATTTT. This chain connects TRBV5-8 to TRBJ1-3; 9 nucleotides align to TRBD1. The CDR3 totals 16 residues. The V and J ends lost 3 bases and 1 base, in that order; junction bases with no gene match: 5. Germline V CDR1 and CDR2: SGHTS, YDEGEE. Complete variable domain (other parts from reference TRBV5-8 and TRBJ1-3): EAGVTQSPTHLIKTRGQQATLRCSPISGHTSVYWYQQALGLGLQFLLWYDEGEERNRGNFPPRFSGRQFPNYSSELNVNALELEDSALYLCASSSGQGSSGNTIYFGEGSWLTVV.

This CDR3 is CASSPQVNTEAFF. The CDR3 DNA is TGTGCCAGCAGCCCTCAGGTAAACACTGAAGCTTTCTTT. This chain joins TRBV12-3 or TRBV12-4 and TRBJ1-1, with D uncertain. V was shortened by 6 bases and J by 2 bases, with 10 bases between the two germline ends. The CDR3 sequence is 13 residues long.